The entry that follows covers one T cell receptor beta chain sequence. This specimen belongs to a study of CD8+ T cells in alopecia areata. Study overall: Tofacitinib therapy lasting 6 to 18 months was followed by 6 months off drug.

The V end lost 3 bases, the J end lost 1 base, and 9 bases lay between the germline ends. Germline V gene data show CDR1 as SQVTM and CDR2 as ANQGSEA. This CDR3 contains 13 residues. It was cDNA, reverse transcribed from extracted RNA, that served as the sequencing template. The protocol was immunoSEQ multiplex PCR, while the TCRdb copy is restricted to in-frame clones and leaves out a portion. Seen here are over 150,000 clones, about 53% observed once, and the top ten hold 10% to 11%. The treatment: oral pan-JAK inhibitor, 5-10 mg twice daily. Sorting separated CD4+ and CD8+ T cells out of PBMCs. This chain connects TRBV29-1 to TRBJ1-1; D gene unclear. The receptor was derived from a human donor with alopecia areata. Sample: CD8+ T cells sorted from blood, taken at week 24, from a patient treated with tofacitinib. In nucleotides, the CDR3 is TGCAGCGTTGATGAGGTTGCGAACACTGAAGCTTTCTTT. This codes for CSVDEVANTEAFF.